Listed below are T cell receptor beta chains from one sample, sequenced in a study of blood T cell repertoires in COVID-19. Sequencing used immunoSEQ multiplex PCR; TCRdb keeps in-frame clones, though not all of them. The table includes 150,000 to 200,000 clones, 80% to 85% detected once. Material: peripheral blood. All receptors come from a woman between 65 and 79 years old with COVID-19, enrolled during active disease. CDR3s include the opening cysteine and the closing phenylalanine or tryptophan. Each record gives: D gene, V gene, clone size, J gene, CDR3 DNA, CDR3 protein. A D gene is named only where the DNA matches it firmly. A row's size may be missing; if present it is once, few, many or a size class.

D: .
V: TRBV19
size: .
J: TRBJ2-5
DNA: TGTGCCAGTAGTAAAGCTCTCGGGACCCAGTACTTC
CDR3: CASSKALGTQYF

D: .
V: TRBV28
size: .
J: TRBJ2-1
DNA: TGTGCCAGCAGTTCTAGACAGGCAGCCTCCTACAATGAGCAGTTCTTC
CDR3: CASSSRQAASYNEQFF

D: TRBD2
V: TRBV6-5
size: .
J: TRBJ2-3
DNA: TGTGCCAGCAAACCCCAGCGGGAGAGGGCAGATACGCAGTATTTT
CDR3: CASKPQRERADTQYF

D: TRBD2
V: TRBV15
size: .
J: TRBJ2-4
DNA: TGTGCCACCAGCAGAGATCCAGCGGGGGACGGTACCAAAAACATTCAGTACTTC
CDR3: CATSRDPAGDGTKNIQYF

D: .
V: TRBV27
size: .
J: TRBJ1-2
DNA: TGTGCCAGCAGTTTACCAGGAGGCGGCTACACCTTC
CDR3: CASSLPGGGYTF

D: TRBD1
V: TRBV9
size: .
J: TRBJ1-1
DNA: TGTGCCAGCAGCGTTTCAACAGGGGTATGGACTGAAGCTTTCTTT
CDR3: CASSVSTGVWTEAFF

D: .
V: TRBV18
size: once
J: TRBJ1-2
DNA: TGTGCCAGCTCACCCGACACAAACTATGGCTACACCTTC
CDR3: CASSPDTNYGYTF

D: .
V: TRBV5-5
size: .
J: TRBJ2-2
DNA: TGTGCCAGCAGCTCTCCCGGGGGAACCGGGGAGCTGTTTTTT
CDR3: CASSSPGGTGELFF

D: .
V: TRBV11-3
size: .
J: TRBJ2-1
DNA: TGTGCCAGCAGCCCTCGTTTCTCTAATGAGCAGTTCTTC
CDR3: CASSPRFSNEQFF

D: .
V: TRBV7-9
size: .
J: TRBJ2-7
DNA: TGTGCCAGCAGCTCTGGGACGGGAGCTACCTACGAGCAGTACTTC
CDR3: CASSSGTGATYEQYF